This entry features one TCR beta chain sequence. The antigen is undetermined. Sequence data for DNA of cultured CD4+ T cells were generated by the Oncomine TCR Beta short-read assay. Using its own MiXCR run on the PCR reads, TCRdb lists one record per CDR3 protein. This table has 14,000 to 15,000 distinct CDR3 sequences, about 53% appearing once. Deletions cut 4 bases from V and 0 bases from J, with 8 bases between. The germline V gene has CDR1 SEHNR and CDR2 FQNEAQ (reference sequence). The CDR3 is 14 amino acids. As for treatment: roughly nine-day PBMC culture with coronavirus spike peptide pools or control peptides (ViraFEST assay). Peptide pools at roughly 10 ug/ml, together with approximately 10 IU/ml IL-2, were added to cultures of 2 million to 2.5 million PBMCs per well. The sample is drawn from a study of vaccination and CD4 T cells after COVID-19. Study information: Every culture used as a control got a CEFX pool, an HIV-1 Nef pool, or no peptide.

Study findings and constraints: Convalescent patients had 304 of 307 vaccine-specific clones showing spike mono-reactivity.

This chain connects TRBV7-9 to TRBJ2-3; D is unresolved. The sample in question was CD4+ T cells from blood, cultured in vitro, obtained before SARS-CoV-2 vaccination. This TCR derives from a human donor who had recovered from COVID-19. DNA for the CDR3: TGTGCCAGCAGCTCAGTATCTAGCACAGATACGCAGTATTTT. As protein: CASSSVSSTDTQYF.